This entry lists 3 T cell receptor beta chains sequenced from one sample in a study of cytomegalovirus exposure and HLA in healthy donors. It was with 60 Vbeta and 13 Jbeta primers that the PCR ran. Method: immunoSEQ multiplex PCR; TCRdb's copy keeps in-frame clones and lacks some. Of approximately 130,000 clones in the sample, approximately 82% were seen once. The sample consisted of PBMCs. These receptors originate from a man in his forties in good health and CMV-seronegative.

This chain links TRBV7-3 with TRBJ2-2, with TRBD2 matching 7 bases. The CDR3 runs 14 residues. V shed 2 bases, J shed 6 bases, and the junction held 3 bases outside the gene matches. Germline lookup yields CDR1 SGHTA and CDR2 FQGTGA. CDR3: CASSLLGGAGELFF. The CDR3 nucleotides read TGTGCCAGCAGCTTATTGGGGGGGGCCGGGGAGCTGTTTTTT.

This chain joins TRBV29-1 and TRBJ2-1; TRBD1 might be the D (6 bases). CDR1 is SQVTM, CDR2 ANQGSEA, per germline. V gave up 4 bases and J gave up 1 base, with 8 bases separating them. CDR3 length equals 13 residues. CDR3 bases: TGCAGCGTTGGGGGGCATTCCTACAATGAGCAGTTCTTC. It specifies CSVGGHSYNEQFF.

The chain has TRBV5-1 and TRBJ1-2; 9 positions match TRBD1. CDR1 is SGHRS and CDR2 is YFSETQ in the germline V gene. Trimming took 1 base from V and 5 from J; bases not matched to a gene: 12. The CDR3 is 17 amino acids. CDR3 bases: TGCGCCAGCAGCTTGAATAACAGGGGGCGTTCGAGGTATGGCTACACCTTC. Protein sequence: CASSLNNRGRSRYGYTF.